The 32 T cell receptor beta chains reported below all come from one sample, sequenced in a study of T cell repertoires in cytomegalovirus infection. Via MiXCR, TCRdb re-called the reads, giving one row per CDR3 protein. The repertoire consists of more than 140,000 distinct CDR3 sequences, with about 6.3% occurring once and the leading ten covering 18%. Sequences were obtained from PBMCs. These receptor sequences come from a human donor in good health (CMV status not recorded). Some clones in this sample may be carry-over from other donors' samples.

In this sample, this clonotype turned up a few times. The CDR3 DNA reads TGTGCCAGCAGCGTAGGTGGAGGATCCCTTGGCTACACCTTC. It specifies CASSVGGGSLGYTF. The chain couples TRBV9 to TRBJ1-2; D call uncertain. Trimming cost V 0 bases and J 7 bases, with 13 bases left between them. The CDR3 runs to 14 residues. Germline values: CDR1 SGDLS, CDR2 YYNGEE.

This clonotype showed up many times. The V gene is TRBV19, the J gene TRBJ1-4, with 7 bases lining up with TRBD1. Per the germline V gene, CDR1 is LNHDA and CDR2 is SQIVND (reference sequence). The CDR3 has 16 residues. V was clipped by 4 bases and J by 7 bases; unmatched bases: 12. CDR3 region: CASSKTRGREGEKLFF. The CDR3 DNA reads TGTGCCAGTAGTAAAACTAGGGGGCGAGAAGGTGAAAAACTGTTTTTT. Together with reference TRBV19 and TRBJ1-4, the CDR3 gives the full variable domain: DGGITQSPKYLFRKEGQNVTLSCEQNLNHDAMYWYRQDPGQGLRLIYYSQIVNDFQKGDIAEGYSVSREKKESFPLTVTSAQKNPTAFYLCASSKTRGREGEKLFFGSGTQLSVL.

This clonotype was seen at least ten times. V is TRBV5-1 and J is TRBJ1-5, with TRBD1 matching over 11 bases. Trimming removed 4 bases from V and 4 bases from J; junction bases left unmatched: 7. The germline CDR1 and CDR2 sequences are SGHRS and YFSETQ. The CDR3 contains 16 residues. This CDR3 reads CASSAGTGGGNQPQHF. As DNA, the CDR3 is TGCGCCAGCAGCGCCGGGACAGGGGGAGGGAATCAGCCCCAGCATTTT. The full variable domain, rest sourced from reference TRBV5-1 and TRBJ1-5, is KAGVTQTPRYLIKTRGQQVTLSCSPISGHRSVSWYQQTPGQGLQFLFEYFSETQRNKGNFPGRFSGRQFSNSRSEMNVSTLELGDSALYLCASSAGTGGGNQPQHFGDGTRLSIL.

The chain joins TRBV3-1 to TRBJ2-3; 9 bases map to TRBD2. The germline gives CDR1 LGHDT, CDR2 YNNKEL (reference sequence). This CDR3 has 17 residues. With 3 bases clipped from V and 2 bases from J, the junction kept 9 bases outside the gene matches. CDR3 in DNA: TGTGCCAGCAGCCAGGCGGGGGGGGAAGTTGTCACAGATACGCAGTATTTT. Protein: CASSQAGGEVVTDTQYF.

This clonotype was counted many times. This chain connects TRBV11-3 to TRBJ2-1; possibly TRBD2 for D (7 bases). Trimming shortened V by 5 bases and J by 4 bases, and 15 bases separated the two germline ends. CDR1 and CDR2 (germline): SGHNT, YENEEA. This CDR3 spans 15 amino acids. CDR3 DNA: TGTGCCAGCAGCGAGGGGGGGGCGGGTTACAATGAGCAGTTCTTC. Protein sequence: CASSEGGAGYNEQFF.

This clonotype came up many times. The chain uses TRBV11-1 and TRBJ2-7; 8 bases match TRBD1. Trimming at V came to 5 bases and at J to 1 base, leaving 13 bases not matched to a gene. The CDR3 sequence is 17 residues long. Germline assignment: CDR1 SGHAT and CDR2 FQDESV (reference sequence). For the CDR3, the DNA is TGTGCCAGCAGCCCCAAGGTCGGGACAGGTCTTTCCTACGAGCAGTACTTC. The encoded protein is CASSPKVGTGLSYEQYF.

The sample holds many counts of this clonotype. The chain is built from TRBV7-2 and TRBJ1-1; D ambiguous. Trimming removed 4 bases at V and 0 bases at J, with 6 bases between. The germline gives CDR1 SGHTA, CDR2 FQGNSA. This CDR3 has 13 amino acids. The CDR3 protein is CASSSTVNTEAFF. CDR3 nucleotides: TGTGCCAGCAGCTCGACCGTGAACACTGAAGCTTTCTTT.

This clonotype was found many times. This sequence joins TRBV7-9 and TRBJ1-1; D may be TRBD1 (6 bases). V lost 2 bases to trimming and J lost 8 bases, with 12 bases between them. The CDR3 runs 13 residues. Looked up from germline, CDR1 is SEHNR and CDR2 is FQNEAQ (reference sequence). The CDR3 bases are TGTGCCAGCAGCTTAATTGAAACAGGGGAAGCTTTCTTT. Its translation is CASSLIETGEAFF.

This clonotype came up many times. CDR3 bases: TGTGCCAGCAGCGGCGGACTCAGCTCCTACAATGAGCAGTTCTTC. This gives the protein CASSGGLSSYNEQFF. V usage is TRBV11-2 and J usage is TRBJ2-1; D is perhaps TRBD2 (5 bases). The CDR3 totals 15 residues. Germline loops: CDR1 SGHAT, CDR2 FQNNGV. V was trimmed by 5 bases and J by 0 bases, leaving 11 bases between them.

This clonotype showed up many times. The J gene is TRBJ1-2, the V gene TRBV12-3 or TRBV12-4; TRBD1 matches at 8 bases. J gave up 4 bases and V 2 bases, and 9 bases lay outside the gene matches. The CDR3 totals 16 residues. The CDR3 nucleotides read TGTGCCAGCAGTTTAATCCCCAACAGGGGGGGCTATGGCTACACCTTC. Protein: CASSLIPNRGGYGYTF.

This clonotype was seen ten or more times. The chain is built from TRBV7-2 and TRBJ2-7; 8 positions match TRBD2. CDR3 length: 15 residues. V gave up 5 bases and J gave up 3 bases; unmatched junction bases: 9. Germline-derived CDR1 and CDR2 are SGHTA and FQGNSA. This CDR3 reads CASSQGGGSYYEQYF. CDR3 in DNA: TGTGCCAGCAGCCAAGGCGGGGGGTCATACTACGAGCAGTACTTC.

Only a few counts were recorded for this clonotype. V and J are TRBV15 and TRBJ2-5, with D tentatively TRBD1 (6 bases). Trimming cost V 5 bases and J 4 bases, with 26 bases left between them. The CDR3 is made up of 18 amino acids. The germline gives CDR1 LNHNV, CDR2 YYDKDF (reference sequence). The CDR3 DNA is TGTGCCACCAGCCCGACCTACTACTCAGGGGCTATCCGAGAGACCCAGTACTTC. It is translated as CATSPTYYSGAIRETQYF.

This clonotype was detected only a few times. The rearrangement uses TRBV12-5 and TRBJ1-5; D is possibly TRBD1 (5 bases). Germline CDR1 LGHNT, CDR2 FRNRAP. CDR3 size: 17 residues. The germline V and J ends were trimmed by 0 bases and 7 bases, with 19 bases remaining between them. CDR3 DNA: TGTGCTAGTGGTTTGGTTCGCGCCCGGGTTCGGGACCAGCCCCAGCATTTT. The encoded protein is CASGLVRARVRDQPQHF.

This clonotype appeared many times. The chain uses TRBV7-2 and TRBJ2-3, with D possibly matching TRBD2 (6 bases). The germline V gene encodes CDR1 SGHTA and CDR2 FQGNSA. The V end lost 5 bases, the J end lost 0 bases, and 12 bases lay between the germline ends. The CDR3 has 15 amino acids. The CDR3 nucleotides read TGTGCCAGCAGCCGTCCCGGGACTAGCACAGATACGCAGTATTTT. Amino acid sequence: CASSRPGTSTDTQYF. The entire variable domain, with the rest obtained from reference TRBV7-2 and TRBJ2-3, is as follows: GAGVSQSPSNKVTEKGKDVELRCDPISGHTALYWYRQSLGQGLEFLIYFQGNSAPDKSGLPSDRFSAERTGGSVSTLTIQRTQQEDSAVYLCASSRPGTSTDTQYFGPGTRLTVL.

This clonotype was picked up many times. The V call is TRBV7-6, the J call TRBJ1-3; D call uncertain. CDR1 SGHVS and CDR2 FNYEAQ come from the germline V gene. The V gene lost 5 bases and the J gene lost 0 bases, with 11 bases spanning the gap. The length of the CDR3 is 15 residues. CDR3 in DNA: TGTGCCAGCAGCCCGACTGCAAGCTCTGGAAACACCATATATTTT. Translated, it gives CASSPTASSGNTIYF.

This clonotype was seen at least ten times. The chain links TRBV7-2 to TRBJ1-4, with D possibly TRBD1 on 6 matching bases. Trimming removed 1 base at V and 1 base at J, with 7 bases between. The CDR3 has 15 amino acids. Germline-derived CDR1 and CDR2 are SGHTA and FQGNSA. The CDR3 reads CASSLVDRTNEKLFF. The CDR3 region has the DNA TGTGCCAGCAGCTTAGTGGACAGAACTAATGAAAAACTGTTTTTT. The variable domain in full, with the rest retrieved from reference TRBV7-2 and TRBJ1-4, is GAGVSQSPSNKVTEKGKDVELRCDPISGHTALYWYRQSLGQGLEFLIYFQGNSAPDKSGLPSDRFSAERTGGSVSTLTIQRTQQEDSAVYLCASSLVDRTNEKLFFGSGTQLSVL.

Ten or more counts support this clonotype. This rearrangement joins TRBV20-1 to TRBJ1-2, with a possible D match to TRBD1 (6 bases). The length of the CDR3 is 13 residues. Germline V gene lookup returns CDR1 DFQATT and CDR2 SNEGSKA (reference sequence). V lost 0 bases to trimming and J lost 7 bases, with 12 bases between them. This chain's CDR3 is CSARDLAGVGYTF. CDR3 nucleotides: TGCAGTGCTAGAGATTTGGCAGGGGTTGGCTACACCTTC.

This clonotype was counted ten times or more. The chain combines TRBV5-5 with TRBJ2-1, with TRBD2 as a possible D gene (6 bases). From germline, CDR1 is SGHKS and CDR2 YYEKEE (reference sequence). This CDR3 has 17 residues. V lost 0 bases and J 5 bases, leaving 18 bases between the germline ends. The CDR3 spells CASSLVGRPGLHNEQFF. CDR3 nucleotide sequence: TGTGCCAGCAGCTTGGTGGGGAGACCGGGACTTCACAATGAGCAGTTCTTC.

This clonotype occurred many times. V is TRBV7-9 and J is TRBJ1-3, with TRBD1 as a possible D gene (5 bases). From germline, CDR1 is SEHNR and CDR2 FQNEAQ (reference sequence). Trimming left V 7 bases short and J 8 bases short, with 18 bases between. The CDR3 runs 14 residues. The CDR3 here is CASMTASLADTIYF. CDR3 nucleotide sequence: TGTGCCAGCATGACAGCCTCGTTGGCGGACACCATATATTTT. The full variable domain, rest sourced from reference TRBV7-9 and TRBJ1-3, is DTGVSQNPRHKITKRGQNVTFRCDPISEHNRLYWYRQTLGQGPEFLTYFQNEAQLEKSRLLSDRFSAERPKGSFSTLEIQRTEQGDSAMYLCASMTASLADTIYFGEGSWLTVV.

This clonotype appeared many times. This chain joins TRBV7-2 and TRBJ2-7; a weak D match, TRBD1 (6 bases). Trimming stripped 0 bases from V and 2 bases from J, with 11 bases between. The CDR3 length is 15 residues. Germline V gives CDR1 SGHTA, CDR2 FQGNSA. CDR3 residues: CASSLALGTPYEQYF. CDR3 in DNA: TGTGCCAGCAGCTTAGCACTTGGGACACCCTACGAGCAGTACTTC.

This clonotype was seen a few times. This chain links TRBV5-1 with TRBJ1-1; D might be TRBD1 (5 bases). Trimming pared 0 bases from V and 3 bases from J, leaving 15 bases between. The germline V gene has CDR1 SGHRS and CDR2 YFSETQ. This CDR3 region has 16 residues. CDR3 sequence: CASSLGLQQGYTEAFF. The CDR3 bases are TGCGCCAGCAGCTTGGGCCTTCAGCAGGGTTACACTGAAGCTTTCTTT.

The V call is TRBV20-1, the J call TRBJ1-2, with TRBD1 as a possible D gene (6 bases). The CDR3 has 14 amino acids. The germline V gene has CDR1 DFQATT and CDR2 SNEGSKA (reference sequence). Trimming removed 3 bases from V and 4 bases from J, with 15 bases in between. CDR3 in amino acids: CSARVGQTTYGYTF. The CDR3 coding sequence is TGCAGTGCTAGGGTTGGACAGACAACCTATGGCTACACCTTC.

The table lists this clonotype with many counts. The chain uses TRBV6-6 and TRBJ1-1, with D possibly TRBD1 on 5 matching bases. Germline V gives CDR1 MNHNY, CDR2 SVGAGI (reference sequence). The germline V and J ends were trimmed by 2 bases and 5 bases, with 12 bases remaining between them. The CDR3 consists of 14 residues. CDR3 loop: CASSYGQGRTEAFF. As DNA, the CDR3 is TGTGCCAGCAGTTACGGCCAGGGCAGAACTGAAGCTTTCTTT.

This chain joins TRBV5-1 and TRBJ2-1, with 7 bases aligning to TRBD2. CDR3 size: 14 residues. The germline gives CDR1 SGHRS, CDR2 YFSETQ. V shed 4 bases, J shed 5 bases, and the junction held 6 bases outside the gene matches. CDR3 coding DNA: TGCGCCAGCAGCCGGGGACTATGGGACAATGAGCAGTTCTTC. Its protein product is CASSRGLWDNEQFF.

V is TRBV20-1 and J is TRBJ2-5; D gene unclear. There are 13 residues in the CDR3. Germline CDR1 is DFQATT and CDR2 is SNEGSKA (reference sequence). V shed 3 bases and J shed 3 bases, with 11 bases lying between them. The chain's CDR3 is CSASLTWEETQYF. DNA of the CDR3: TGCAGTGCTAGCCTTACCTGGGAAGAGACCCAGTACTTC.

This clonotype was counted ten times or more. This rearrangement joins TRBV28 to TRBJ1-2; D is possibly TRBD1 (5 bases). Germline CDR1 reads MDHEN; CDR2 reads SYDVKM. The ends were cut back, 5 bases at V and 8 bases at J, with 21 bases in the middle. The CDR3 extends over 15 amino acids. CDR3 coding DNA: TGTGCCAGCAGTATTACAATCGGGACTTCAGGGGGCTACACCTTC. Translation gives CASSITIGTSGGYTF.

In its sample, this clonotype was seen many times. The chain has TRBV28 and TRBJ2-5, with 7 nucleotides matching TRBD2. After removal of 7 bases from V and 5 bases from J, the junction contained 7 bases not matched to a gene. The V gene's germline CDR1 is MDHEN and CDR2 SYDVKM. The length of the CDR3 is 13 residues. Here the CDR3 reads CASTLGSGETQYF. The CDR3 DNA reads as TGTGCCAGCACCCTAGGTAGCGGGGAGACCCAGTACTTC.

This clonotype occurred many times. J is TRBJ2-5 and V is TRBV7-2; 9 positions match TRBD2. The germline V gene has CDR1 SGHTA and CDR2 FQGNSA. V shed 3 bases and J 5 bases; nucleotides not matched to a gene: 10. There are 16 residues in the CDR3. CDR3 in DNA: TGTGCCAGCAGCTTTTATCGAGCGGGGGGCCGGGAGACCCAGTACTTC. This sequence encodes CASSFYRAGGRETQYF.

This clonotype was observed a handful of times. The V and J genes are TRBV29-1 and TRBJ2-7; 7 bases fit TRBD2. Germline CDR1 is SQVTM and CDR2 is ANQGSEA. Trimming removed 4 bases from V and 2 bases from J; junction bases left unmatched: 5. The CDR3 runs to 13 residues. CDR3 in amino acids: CSVAIAGTYEQYF. The CDR3, as DNA: TGCAGCGTTGCAATAGCGGGCACCTACGAGCAGTACTTC.

This clonotype was picked up many times. The chain uses TRBV7-8 and TRBJ2-3; the D gene is possibly TRBD1 (6 bases). Per the germline V gene, CDR1 is SGHVS and CDR2 is FQNEAQ. Between the trimmed V and J ends, which lost 0 bases and 5 bases, there was a span of 18 bases. The CDR3 has 17 residues. The CDR3 DNA is TGTGCCAGCAGCTTAGCGCGGCAGGGGAAAGAGGAAGATACGCAGTATTTT. The encoded protein is CASSLARQGKEEDTQYF.

This clonotype was seen many times. The rearrangement links TRBV7-2 to TRBJ2-5, with a possible D match to TRBD1 (7 bases). CDR3 size: 11 residues. Germline CDR1 is SGHTA and CDR2 is FQGNSA. The V gene lost 5 bases and the J gene lost 7 bases, with 8 bases spanning the gap. The CDR3, as DNA: TGTGCCAGCAGCCAGGGGGGGACCCAGTACTTC. This encodes CASSQGGTQYF.

There are a few counts of this clonotype. V and J are TRBV29-1 and TRBJ2-5; D is possibly TRBD2 (7 bases). CDR1 and CDR2 from the germline V gene are SQVTM and ANQGSEA. Trimming stripped 4 bases from V and 1 base from J, with 13 bases between. This CDR3 has 14 amino acids. Here the CDR3 reads CSVAGGGPQETQYF. CDR3 bases: TGCAGCGTTGCGGGCGGGGGCCCCCAAGAGACCCAGTACTTC.